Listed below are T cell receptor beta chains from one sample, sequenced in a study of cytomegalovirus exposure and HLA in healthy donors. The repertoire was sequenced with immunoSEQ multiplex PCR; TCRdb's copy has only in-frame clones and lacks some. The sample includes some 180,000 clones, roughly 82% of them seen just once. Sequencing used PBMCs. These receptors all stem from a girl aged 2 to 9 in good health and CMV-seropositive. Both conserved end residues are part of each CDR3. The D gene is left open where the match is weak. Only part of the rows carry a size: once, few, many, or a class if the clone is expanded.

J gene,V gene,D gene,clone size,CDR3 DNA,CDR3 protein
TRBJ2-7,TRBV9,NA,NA,TGTGCCAGCAGCGTAGCGAAGTCTGGGGAGAGCTACGAGCAGTACTTC,CASSVAKSGESYEQYF
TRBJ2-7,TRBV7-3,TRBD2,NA,TGTGCCAGCAGCTTAGCGGGGGTCGACGAGCGGTACTTC,CASSLAGVDERYF
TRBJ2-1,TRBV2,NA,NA,TGTGCCAGCAGTGAATCGGTCGAGCAGTTCTTC,CASSESVEQFF
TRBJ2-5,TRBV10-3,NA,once,TGTGCCATCAGTGAGTCCAACGGGAGAGGGAGTGAGACCCAGTACTTC,CAISESNGRGSETQYF
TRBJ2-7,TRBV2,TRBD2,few,TGTGCCAGCAGCGGGACTAGCGGGGGTTACGAGCAGTACTTC,CASSGTSGGYEQYF
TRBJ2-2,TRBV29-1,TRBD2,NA,TGCAGCGTTGACCTGACTAGCGGGGGGCCGGGTACCGGGGAGCTGTTTTTT,CSVDLTSGGPGTGELFF
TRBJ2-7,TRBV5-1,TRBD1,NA,TGCGCCAGCAGCTTGGCCGGACAGGGGCACCCGTATAGCTCCTACGAGCAGTACTTC,CASSLAGQGHPYSSYEQYF
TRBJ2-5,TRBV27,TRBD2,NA,TGTGCCAGGGTACCGCGACTAGCGGGAGTGTGGGGTAAAGAGACCCAGTACTTC,CARVPRLAGVWGKETQYF
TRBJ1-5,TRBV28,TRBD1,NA,TGTGCCAGCAGCGACAGGGGGCGAGTTAGGGGCAATCAGCCCCAGCATTTT,CASSDRGRVRGNQPQHF
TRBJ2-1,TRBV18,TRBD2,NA,TGTGCCAGCACGGTAGCGGGAGGGCCGGAGAATGAGCAGTTCTTC,CASTVAGGPENEQFF
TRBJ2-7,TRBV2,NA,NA,TGTGCCAGCAGTGTTTTATCCAGGGGGGACGAGCAGTACTTC,CASSVLSRGDEQYF
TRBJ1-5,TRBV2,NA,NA,TGTGCCAGCAGGGGAAAAGACTCCCAAGGGGCCCAGCATTTT,CASRGKDSQGAQHF
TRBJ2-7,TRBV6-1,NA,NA,TGTGCCAGCAGTAGGACACTATCCTACGAGCAGTACTTC,CASSRTLSYEQYF
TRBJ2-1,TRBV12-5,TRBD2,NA,TGTGCTAGTGGTTTGCGCACGGGAGGAGGAGACAATGAGCAGTTCTTC,CASGLRTGGGDNEQFF
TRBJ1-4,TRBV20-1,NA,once,TGCAGTGCTAGAATAGGGGAACTGTTTTTT,CSARIGELFF
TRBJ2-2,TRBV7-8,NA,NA,TGTGCCAGCAGCTTAGCCACTCTATCCGGGGAGCTGTTTTTT,CASSLATLSGELFF
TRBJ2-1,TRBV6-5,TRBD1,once,TGTGCCAGCAGTTACTATGGGACAGTTTACAATGAGCAGTTCTTC,CASSYYGTVYNEQFF
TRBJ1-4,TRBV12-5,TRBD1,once,TGTGCTAGTGGTTTGGTGGCGGGACAGGGCAGCGAAAAACTGTTTTTT,CASGLVAGQGSEKLFF
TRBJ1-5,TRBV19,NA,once,TGTGCCAGTAGTATAGAAGGACAGCTTTATAGCAATCAGCCCCAGCATTTT,CASSIEGQLYSNQPQHF
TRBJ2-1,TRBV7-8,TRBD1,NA,TGTGCCAGCAGCTCCCCCCCGGGACAGGGCTCCTACAATGAGCAGTTCTTC,CASSSPPGQGSYNEQFF
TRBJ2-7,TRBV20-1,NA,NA,TGCAGTGCCACGACCCGGGGCGAGCAGTACTTC,CSATTRGEQYF
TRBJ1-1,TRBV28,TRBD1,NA,TGTGCCAGCGAGAACCAGGGGGGCACTGAAGCTTTCTTT,CASENQGGTEAFF
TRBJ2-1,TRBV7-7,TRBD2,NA,TGTGCTAGCAGCCCCGGGGGGGCTAGCGGGTACAATGAGCAGTTCTTC,CASSPGGASGYNEQFF
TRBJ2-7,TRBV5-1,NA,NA,TGCGCCAGCAGCTTGGGACAGTTGCAGGGAATCTACGAGCAGTACTTC,CASSLGQLQGIYEQYF
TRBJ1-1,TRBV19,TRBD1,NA,TGTGCCAGTAGTACCGACAGGGGTTTGAAAACTGAAGCTTTCTTT,CASSTDRGLKTEAFF
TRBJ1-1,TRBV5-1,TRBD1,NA,TGCGCCAGCAGCTCCGGACAGGGGCCTGAATTTGACACTGAAGCTTTCTTT,CASSSGQGPEFDTEAFF
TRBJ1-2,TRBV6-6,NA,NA,TGTGCCAGCAGTTACGGGCGGGGAGATGGCTACACCTTC,CASSYGRGDGYTF
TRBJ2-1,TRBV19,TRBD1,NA,TGTGCCAGTGCCGCGAGGGGGCGCCTCTACAATGAGCAGTTCTTC,CASAARGRLYNEQFF
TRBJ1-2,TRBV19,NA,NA,TGTGCCAGTAGTATCTCGGGGGATGGCTACACCTTC,CASSISGDGYTF
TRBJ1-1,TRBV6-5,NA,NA,TGTGCCAGCAGTTATTTCAGGAACACTGAAGCTTTCTTT,CASSYFRNTEAFF
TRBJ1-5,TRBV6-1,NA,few,TGTGCCAGCAGTGAACGCCAGGTCAATCAGCCCCAGCATTTT,CASSERQVNQPQHF
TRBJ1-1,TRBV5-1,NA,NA,TGCGCCAGCAGTAGGGTACTAGGGAACACTGAAGCTTTCTTT,CASSRVLGNTEAFF
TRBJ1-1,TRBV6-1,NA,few,TGTGCCAGCAGTCCACGGGGGGGAGGGAACACTGAAGCTTTCTTT,CASSPRGGGNTEAFF
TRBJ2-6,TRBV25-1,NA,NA,TGTGCCAGCATTGGTCCGCAGGGAAATTCCAACGTCCTGACTTTC,CASIGPQGNSNVLTF
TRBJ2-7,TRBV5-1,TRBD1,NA,TGCGCCAGCAGCCGGGGACAGGGATACGAGCAGTACTTC,CASSRGQGYEQYF
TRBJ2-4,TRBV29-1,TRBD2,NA,TGCAGCGTGGAACTAGCGGGGGGAAACATTCAGTACTTC,CSVELAGGNIQYF
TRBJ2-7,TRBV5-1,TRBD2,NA,TGCGCCAGCAGCTCGGGCCTAGCGGGAGGGCCGGGGCACGAGCAGTACTTC,CASSSGLAGGPGHEQYF
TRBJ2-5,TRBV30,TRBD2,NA,TGTGCCTGGAGTGGACTAGCGGGAGCAGAGACCCAGTACTTC,CAWSGLAGAETQYF
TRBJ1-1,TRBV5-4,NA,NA,TGTGCCAGCAGCGTCCTGGAGGCTGAAGCTTTCTTT,CASSVLEAEAFF
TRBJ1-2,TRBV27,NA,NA,TGTGCCAGCAGTCCACAGACAGGAGTGCTATATGGCTACACCTTC,CASSPQTGVLYGYTF
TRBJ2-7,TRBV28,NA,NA,TGTGCCAGCAGTTCGGGGGTGAGGTTCGAGCAGTACTTC,CASSSGVRFEQYF
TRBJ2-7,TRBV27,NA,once,TGTGCCAGCAGTTTACGGGGAGGCTACGAGCAGTACTTC,CASSLRGGYEQYF
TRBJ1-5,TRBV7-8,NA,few,TGTGCCAGCAGCTTAGGGGCAGGGAATCAGCCCCAGCATTTT,CASSLGAGNQPQHF
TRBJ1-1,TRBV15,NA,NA,TGTGCCACCAGCACGCGAAAACAGGGTTGGACTGAAGCTTTCTTT,CATSTRKQGWTEAFF
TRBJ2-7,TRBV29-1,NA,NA,TGCAGCGTGGTAACAGGAACCGATAACTACGAGCAGTACTTC,CSVVTGTDNYEQYF
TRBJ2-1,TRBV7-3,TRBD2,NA,TGTGCCAGCAGCCCACTCAGCGGGAGGGCCCACAATGAGCAGTTCTTC,CASSPLSGRAHNEQFF
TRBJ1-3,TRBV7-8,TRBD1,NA,TGTGCCAGCAGCTTAACAGGGGAGTCGGAAAACACCATATATTTT,CASSLTGESENTIYF
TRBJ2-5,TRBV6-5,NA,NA,TGTGCCAGCAGTTACTCTAGCAGGGTGGGGCAGACCCAGTACTTC,CASSYSSRVGQTQYF
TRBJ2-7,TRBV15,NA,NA,TGTGCCACCAGTTCCGGGGGTCCCTACGAGCAGTACTTC,CATSSGGPYEQYF
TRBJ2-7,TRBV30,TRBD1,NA,TGTGCCTGGAGTGTAAGGGGGACAGGGACCTACGAGCAGTACTTC,CAWSVRGTGTYEQYF
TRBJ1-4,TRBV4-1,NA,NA,TGCGCCAGCAGCCCGACAGCTACAAATGAAAAACTGTTTTTT,CASSPTATNEKLFF
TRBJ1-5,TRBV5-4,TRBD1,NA,TGTGCCAGCAGCTCGGACAGGGCGGGGCAGCCCCAGCATTTT,CASSSDRAGQPQHF